This TCR beta chain comes out of a study of T cell repertoires in cytomegalovirus infection. In the study overall: Recently identified HLA-C-restricted CMV epitopes and well-studied HLA-B-restricted CMV epitopes were used by the study. CMV infection plus the matching HLA type was flagged by public TCR beta signatures.

Study-level points and caveats: Pooled public TCR beta family frequency picked out CMV carriers with the relevant HLA.

The trim removed 3 bases at V and 2 bases at J, leaving 6 bases unmatched. The CDR3 has 17 amino acids. Germline V lookup: CDR1 SGHNT, CDR2 YENEEA. This clonotype was seen more than once but under ten times. The antigen is undetermined. One entry per CDR3 protein results from TCRdb running MiXCR on the reads. The data show hundreds of thousands of distinct CDR3 sequences, more than 30% seen once. Sample: cultured PBMCs, taken from culture after CMV antigen stimulation. The genes are TRBV11-3 and TRBJ2-5, with 13 bases that match TRBD2. This clonotype was obtained from a human donor in good health (CMV status not recorded). Some clones in this sample may be carry-over from other donors' samples. The CDR3 protein is CASSFSGTSGTQETQYF. The CDR3 DNA sequence: TGTGCCAGCAGCTTTTCCGGGACTAGCGGGACGCAAGAGACCCAGTACTTC.